The 18 T cell receptor beta chains below were found in one sample sequenced in a study of T cell responses to AZD1222 COVID-19 vaccine. Sequencing used immunoSEQ multiplex PCR; TCRdb keeps in-frame clones, though not all of them. The sample has some 170,000 clones, roughly nine tenths seen once. This material consisted of peripheral blood, taken on day 0 of AZD1222 vaccination. All receptors come from an adult in good health.

CDR3 DNA sequence: TGTGCCAGCAGTGAAGTGGTGACAGGGGGCAATCAGCCCCAGCATTTT. Its protein product is CASSEVVTGGNQPQHF. The J gene is TRBJ1-5, the V gene TRBV6-1; 8 bases agree with TRBD1. The CDR3 runs to 16 residues. With 1 base clipped from V and 2 bases from J, the junction kept 4 bases outside the gene matches. Per the germline V gene, CDR1 is MNHNS and CDR2 is SASEGT.

The chain has TRBV5-1 and TRBJ2-5; TRBD2 agrees at 7 bases. This CDR3 spans 16 amino acids. The J segment lost 4 bases and the V segment lost 4 bases, leaving 13 bases of the junction unmatched. Germline V gene sequence: CDR1 SGHRS, CDR2 YFSETQ. The CDR3 DNA sequence: TGCGCCAGCAGCCCTGGGGGTATTTCTAGCGGAGAGACCCAGTACTTC. Amino acids: CASSPGGISSGETQYF.

J is TRBJ1-5 and V is TRBV6-5; possible D gene TRBD1, 6 bases. Trimming stripped 6 bases from V and 7 bases from J, with 16 bases between. Germline loops: CDR1 MNHEY, CDR2 SVGAGI. The CDR3 length is 14 residues. The CDR3, as DNA: TGTGCCAGCAGGGCCACAGGGATCGGCCAGCCCCAGCATTTT. It translates to CASRATGIGQPQHF.

This chain uses TRBV7-9 with TRBJ2-1, with TRBD2 identical over 13 bases. V was clipped by 8 bases and J by 0 bases; unmatched bases: 7. Germline loops: CDR1 SEHNR, CDR2 FQNEAQ (reference sequence). The CDR3 length is 17 residues. Here the CDR3 DNA reads TGTGCCAGCGCGGGACTAGCGGGGATCCGCTCCTACAATGAGCAGTTCTTC. Translating it yields CASAGLAGIRSYNEQFF.

The chain's CDR3 is CASSQGTDNQPQHF. The CDR3 coding sequence is TGTGCCAGCAGCCAAGGGACAGATAATCAGCCCCAGCATTTT. The V gene is TRBV3-1 (or the pseudogene TRBV3-2), the J gene TRBJ1-5; possible D gene TRBD1, 6 bases. V was cut by 1 base and J by 4 bases, with 8 bases left in between. This CDR3 spans 14 amino acids. Per germline, CDR1 LGHDT and CDR2 YNNKEL (reference sequence).

The V call is TRBV13, the J call TRBJ1-1; D unresolved. V was clipped by 5 bases and J by 1 base, with 14 bases between them. The CDR3 is 15 residues long. In germline, CDR1 is PRHDT, CDR2 FYEKMQ (reference sequence). DNA for the CDR3: TGTGCCAGCAGCCGTGACATGGGGTGGAACACTGAAGCTTTCTTT. Residues: CASSRDMGWNTEAFF.

CDR3 amino acids: CASSLPGVQQETQYF. The CDR3 DNA follows: TGTGCCAGCAGTCTCCCGGGGGTCCAGCAAGAGACCCAGTACTTC. The gene calls are TRBV5-4 and TRBJ2-5, with D tentatively TRBD2 (6 bases). Germline CDR1 reads SGHNT; CDR2 reads YYREEE (reference sequence). The CDR3 is 15 residues long. Trimming removed 5 bases from V and 2 bases from J, with 16 bases in between.

V and J are TRBV29-1 and TRBJ1-2; tentatively, D is TRBD1 (6 bases). From germline, CDR1 is SQVTM and CDR2 ANQGSEA. V gave up 6 bases and J gave up 1 base, with 21 bases separating them. The CDR3 length is 16 residues. The CDR3 bases are TGCAGCGTAAATCACAGGGTTCCTTCTCTTAACTATGGCTACACCTTC. Translated, it gives CSVNHRVPSLNYGYTF.

The V call is TRBV30, the J call TRBJ1-5, with D unresolved. Trimming shortened V by 1 base and J by 6 bases, and 16 bases separated the two germline ends. Per the germline V gene, CDR1 is GTSNPN and CDR2 is SVGIG (reference sequence). The CDR3 has 15 amino acids. As DNA, the CDR3 is TGTGCCTGGAGTGCAAGCTCCGGAGGAAGTCAGCCCCAGCATTTT. This translates into CAWSASSGGSQPQHF.

The chain carries TRBV30 and TRBJ1-4; tentatively, D is TRBD1 (5 bases). The germline CDR1 and CDR2 sequences are GTSNPN and SVGIG (reference sequence). The CDR3 is 13 residues long. Trimming stripped 1 base from V and 7 bases from J, with 10 bases between. CDR3 region: CAWSAGTGEKLFF. In DNA form, the CDR3 reads TGTGCCTGGAGTGCGGGGACGGGTGAAAAACTGTTTTTT. The variable domain in full, with the rest retrieved from reference TRBV30 and TRBJ1-4, is SQTIHQWPATLVQPVGSPLSLECTVEGTSNPNLYWYRQAAGRGLQLLFYSVGIGQISSEVPQNLSASRPQDRQFILSSKKLLLSDSGFYLCAWSAGTGEKLFFGSGTQLSVL.

V gene TRBV19 combines with J gene TRBJ2-2; 9 bases align to TRBD1. Germline V gene lookup returns CDR1 LNHDA and CDR2 SQIVND (reference sequence). V lost 7 bases and J lost 4; bases outside the gene matches: 10. The CDR3 covers 16 residues. CDR3 nucleotides: TGTGCCAGTACAACTATAGACAGGGGGGCCACCGGGGAGCTGTTTTTT. Translated: CASTTIDRGATGELFF.

V and J are TRBV3-1 (or the pseudogene TRBV3-2) and TRBJ1-6; weak D call: TRBD1 (5 bases). CDR1 and CDR2 (germline): LGHDT, YNNKEL (reference sequence). The CDR3 loop spans 17 amino acids. The V end was cut by 0 bases, the J end by 10 bases, with 19 bases between. The CDR3 coding sequence is TGTGCCAGCAGCCAAGACCGCGGAGCCGGGGCGCGATCACCCCTCCACTTT. This encodes CASSQDRGAGARSPLHF.

The chain uses TRBV5-1 and TRBJ1-5, with D possibly being TRBD1 (5 bases). Per the germline V gene, CDR1 is SGHRS and CDR2 is YFSETQ. Trimming took 0 bases from V and 3 from J, leaving 16 bases between them. The CDR3 runs to 17 residues. CDR3 coding DNA: TGCGCCAGCAGCTTGGGAATTTCCGGGGCGTTCAATCAGCCCCAGCATTTT. Encoded protein: CASSLGISGAFNQPQHF. Together with reference TRBV5-1 and TRBJ1-5, the CDR3 gives the full variable domain: KAGVTQTPRYLIKTRGQQVTLSCSPISGHRSVSWYQQTPGQGLQFLFEYFSETQRNKGNFPGRFSGRQFSNSRSEMNVSTLELGDSALYLCASSLGISGAFNQPQHFGDGTRLSIL.

The J gene is TRBJ2-2, the V gene TRBV28; D is undetermined. This CDR3 region has 15 residues. Germline V gives CDR1 MDHEN, CDR2 SYDVKM. Between the trimmed V and J ends, which lost 1 base and 8 bases, there was a span of 14 bases. The CDR3 sequence is CASSLLQSGMGELFF. The CDR3 DNA follows: TGTGCCAGCAGTTTATTACAGTCCGGAATGGGGGAGCTGTTTTTT.

This sequence joins TRBV18 and TRBJ1-5, with 10 bases aligning to TRBD1. This CDR3 has 15 residues. Germline-derived CDR1 and CDR2 are KGHSH and LQKENI. The J segment lost 6 bases and the V segment lost 3 bases, leaving 5 bases of the junction unmatched. The CDR3 loop reads CASSPDRGEGQPQHF. CDR3 coding DNA: TGTGCCAGCTCACCGGACAGGGGGGAGGGTCAGCCCCAGCATTTT.

This clone was recorded only once. The rearrangement links TRBV5-8 to TRBJ2-5; 12 nucleotides line up with TRBD2. The V segment lost 3 bases and the J segment 4 bases; nucleotides outside the gene matches: 7. This CDR3 contains 16 residues. Germline V lookup: CDR1 SGHTS, CDR2 YDEGEE. The CDR3 reads CASSSQLAGGRETQYF. CDR3 DNA sequence: TGTGCCAGCAGCTCCCAACTAGCGGGAGGAAGAGAGACCCAGTACTTC.

This sequence joins TRBV9 and TRBJ2-1; D is tentatively TRBD1 or TRBD2 (5 bases each). Looked up from germline, CDR1 is SGDLS and CDR2 is YYNGEE. V gave up 3 bases and J gave up 1 base, with 11 bases separating them. The CDR3 is made up of 15 amino acids. CDR3 amino acids: CASSARDESYNEQFF. CDR3 DNA sequence: TGTGCCAGCAGCGCCCGGGACGAGTCCTACAATGAGCAGTTCTTC. Based on the CDR3 plus reference TRBV9 and TRBJ2-1, the full variable domain is DSGVTQTPKHLITATGQRVTLRCSPRSGDLSVYWYQQSLDQGLQFLIQYYNGEERAKGNILERFSAQQFPDLHSELNLSSLELGDSALYFCASSARDESYNEQFFGPGTRLTVL.

The chain uses TRBV28 and TRBJ1-5, with 9 bases fitting TRBD1. This CDR3 spans 15 amino acids. Germline CDR1 is MDHEN and CDR2 is SYDVKM. Trimming at V came to 7 bases and at J to 3 bases, leaving 7 bases not matched to a gene. The DNA of the CDR3 is TGTGCCAGCATACCGGGACAGGGTATCAATCAGCCCCAGCATTTT. This translates into CASIPGQGINQPQHF.